This T cell receptor (beta chain) was retrieved from a study of molecular identifiers for immune sequencing clone quantification. This clonotype was seen many times. Its cognate antigen is unknown. Germline V CDR1 and CDR2: MDHEN, SYDVKM. V gave up 3 bases and J gave up 2 bases, with 19 bases separating them. The CDR3 runs 17 residues. General study findings and limits: Beyond 20 RNA copies, clones held over 99% of effector molecules, compared with under 1% in naive cells. Detectable among one million naive cells, according to reports, was Jurkat TCR RNA spiked in from one cell.

Previously described methods and listed TCR primers produced bulk TCR libraries. MiXCR, run by TCRdb on the PCR reads, gives a single entry per CDR3 protein. This table has about 510,000 distinct CDR3 sequences, about 22% appearing once. V is TRBV28 and J is TRBJ2-5; D ambiguous. Sequencing was performed on naive CD8+ T cells from blood, with Jurkat cell RNA spiked in. The subset is: FACS-sorted CD8+CD4-CCR7+CD45RA+ naive T cells. The TCR was taken from a human donor in good health. Some libraries in this study had Jurkat cell RNA spiked in. The CDR3 nucleotides are TGTGCCAGCAGTTTTGTCTTCCAAAAGAAAGGGCAAGAGACCCAGTACTTC. Translation gives CASSFVFQKKGQETQYF.